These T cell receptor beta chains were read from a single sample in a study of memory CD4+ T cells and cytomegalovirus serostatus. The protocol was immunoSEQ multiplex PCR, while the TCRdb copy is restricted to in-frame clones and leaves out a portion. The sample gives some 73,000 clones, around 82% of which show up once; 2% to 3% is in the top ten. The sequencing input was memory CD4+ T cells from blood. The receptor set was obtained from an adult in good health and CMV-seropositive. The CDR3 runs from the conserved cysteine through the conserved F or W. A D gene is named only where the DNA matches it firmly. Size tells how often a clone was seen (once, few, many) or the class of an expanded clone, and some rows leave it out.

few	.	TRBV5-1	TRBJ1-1	TGCGCCAGCAGCTTACTGAGGGCGAACACTGAAGCTTTCTTT	CASSLLRANTEAFF
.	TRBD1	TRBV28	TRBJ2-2	TGTGCCAGCAGTTTACTGGCGGGACAGGGGTCCGGGGAGCTGTTTTTT	CASSLLAGQGSGELFF
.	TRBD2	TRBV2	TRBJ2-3	TGTGCCAGCAGTGAGTTAGCGGGGGGGCCTAGGTCAGATACGCAGTATTTT	CASSELAGGPRSDTQYF
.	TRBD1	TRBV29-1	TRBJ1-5	TGCAGCGTACGGGACAGAATTAATCAGCCCCAGCATTTT	CSVRDRINQPQHF
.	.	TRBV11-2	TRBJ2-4	TGTGCCAGCAGCTCAGCCCGGGACATTCAGTACTTC	CASSSARDIQYF
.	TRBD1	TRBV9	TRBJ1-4	TGTGCCAGCAGCGGAACCGGGACAGGAGAAGAAAAACTGTTTTTT	CASSGTGTGEEKLFF
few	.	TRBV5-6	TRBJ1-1	TGTGCCAGCAGCCTCTCGGACCAGGGGAACACTGAAGCTTTCTTT	CASSLSDQGNTEAFF
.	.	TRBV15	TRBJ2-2	TGTGCCACCAGCTTGTCAGGGTCCACCGGGGAGCTGTTTTTT	CATSLSGSTGELFF
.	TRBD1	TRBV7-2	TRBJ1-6	TGTGCCAGCAGCTCCGGACAGGGGGGGGCACCCCTCCACTTT	CASSSGQGGAPLHF
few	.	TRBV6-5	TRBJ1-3	TGTGCCAGCAGTCGTATGGGGGGGCTGGGAAACACCATATATTTT	CASSRMGGLGNTIYF
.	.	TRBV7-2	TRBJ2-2	TGTGCCAGCAGCTTCGAGGTTAGGAGAGAGCTGTTTTTT	CASSFEVRRELFF
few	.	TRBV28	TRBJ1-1	TGTGCCAGCATTCTGCGGGCTGAAGCTTTCTTT	CASILRAEAFF
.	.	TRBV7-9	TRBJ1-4	TGTGCCAGCAGCTTAGCTCCAGGTGTTTCTACTAATGAAAAACTGTTTTTT	CASSLAPGVSTNEKLFF
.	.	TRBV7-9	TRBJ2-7	TGTGCCAGCAGCTTGTCCCGAGCCCACCAGTACTTC	CASSLSRAHQYF
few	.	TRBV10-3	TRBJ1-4	TGTGCCATCAGAAGGGGGGGGACACCTAATGAAAAACTGTTTTTT	CAIRRGGTPNEKLFF
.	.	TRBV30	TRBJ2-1	TGTGCCTGGAGTGTACTGAAGGTTGACAATGAGCAGTTCTTC	CAWSVLKVDNEQFF
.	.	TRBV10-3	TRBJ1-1	TGTGCCATCAGGGGGTCGTTGAACACTGAAGCTTTCTTT	CAIRGSLNTEAFF
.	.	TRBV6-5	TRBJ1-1	TGTGCCAGCAAAATGAACACTGAAGCTTTCTTT	CASKMNTEAFF
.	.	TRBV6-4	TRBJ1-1	TGTGCCAGCAGTGTCACTCCCAGGGGTTTCGACACTGAAGCTTTCTTT	CASSVTPRGFDTEAFF
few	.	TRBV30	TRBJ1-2	TGTGCCTGGAGCAGCAGATCCCTTAATGGGGTAAACTATGGCTACACCTTC	CAWSSRSLNGVNYGYTF
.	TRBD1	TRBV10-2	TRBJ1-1	TGCGCCAGCAGTAACAGGGGTTCCCCTGAAGCTTTCTTT	CASSNRGSPEAFF
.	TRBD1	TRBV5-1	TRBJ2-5	TGCGCCAGCAGCGGTGGGACAGCTTCACAAGAGACCCAGTACTTC	CASSGGTASQETQYF
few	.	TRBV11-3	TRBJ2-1	TGTGCCAGCAGCTTTATGAATGAGCAGTTCTTC	CASSFMNEQFF
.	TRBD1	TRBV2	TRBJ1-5	TGTGCCAGCAGTGAATGGGGACAGGCTGGTCAGCCCCAGCATTTT	CASSEWGQAGQPQHF